Presented here are 8 T cell receptor beta chains from one specimen sequenced in a study of beta chain features in type 1 diabetes. Reverse transcription of all isolated RNA meant that expressed TCRB transcripts were sequenced. Data came from immunoSEQ multiplex PCR; TCRdb stores just in-frame clones and leaves some out. The repertoire has 200,000 to 300,000 clones, around 9.9% of them found once; the top ten carry over 0.015%. What these receptors recognize is not known. Study results and caveats: Significant though moderate, a shortening of TCRB CDR3s appeared in all four CD4+ subsets of Type 1 diabetes patients.

The source material was naive CD4+ T cells from blood. The receptor source for this set is a young man with type 1 diabetes.

The V and J genes are TRBV6-4 and TRBJ2-3; TRBD2 matches at 9 bases. CDR1 and CDR2 from the germline V gene are MRHNA and SNTAGT. The junction had 1 base not matched to a gene; V was cut back by 2 bases and J by 1 base. CDR3 length equals 15 residues. The CDR3 spells CASSDVAGGTDTQYF. CDR3 coding DNA: TGTGCCAGCAGTGACGTAGCGGGGGGCACAGATACGCAGTATTTT.

This clone was seen only a few times. The chain uses TRBV13 and TRBJ2-4, with D possibly being TRBD2 (6 bases). The CDR3 sequence is 14 residues long. Trimming pared 6 bases from V and 0 bases from J, leaving 9 bases between. Germline-derived CDR1 and CDR2 are PRHDT and FYEKMQ (reference sequence). As DNA, the CDR3 is TGTGCCAGCAGACGGGGACTAGCCAAAAACATTCAGTACTTC. It yields the protein CASRRGLAKNIQYF.

The genes are TRBV4-1 and TRBJ2-6; 9 nucleotides agree with TRBD1. Germline V gene data show CDR1 as MGHRA and CDR2 as YSYEKL. This CDR3 is 19 amino acids long. Losses at the gene ends were 1 base for V and 0 bases for J; bases not matched to a gene: 7. The CDR3 nucleotides read TGCGCCAGCAGCCAAGTCGGGACAGGGTATCTCTCTGGGGCCAACGTCCTGACTTTC. It encodes CASSQVGTGYLSGANVLTF.

This chain joins TRBV7-9 and TRBJ2-3; D perhaps matches TRBD2 (5 bases). Germline V gene data show CDR1 as SEHNR and CDR2 as FQNEAQ (reference sequence). This CDR3 is built from 14 residues. V shed 4 bases and J shed 5 bases, with 13 bases lying between them. CDR3 in DNA: TGTGCCAGCAGCTGGGTCCCCCGGGGAGATACGCAGTATTTT. Residues: CASSWVPRGDTQYF. The full variable domain, with the rest looked up from reference TRBV7-9 and TRBJ2-3, is DTGVSQNPRHKITKRGQNVTFRCDPISEHNRLYWYRQTLGQGPEFLTYFQNEAQLEKSRLLSDRFSAERPKGSFSTLEIQRTEQGDSAMYLCASSWVPRGDTQYFGPGTRLTVL.

This clone was counted only a few times. The gene calls are TRBV25-1 and TRBJ1-2; TRBD1 matches 8 bases. Trimming cost V 4 bases and J 5 bases; bases outside gene matches: 6. The CDR3 runs to 14 residues. Germline V gene sequence: CDR1 MGHDK, CDR2 SYGVNS. In nucleotides, the CDR3 is TGTGCCAGCAGTGGCCCTGACAGGGGATATGGCTACACCTTC. It is translated as CASSGPDRGYGYTF.

This clone was seen only a few times. V usage is TRBV14 and J usage is TRBJ1-2; 8 bases are shared with TRBD1. From germline, CDR1 is SGHDN and CDR2 FVKESK. The CDR3 loop spans 15 amino acids. The V gene end was trimmed by 2 bases and the J gene end by 4 bases; junction bases not matched to a gene: 6. This chain's CDR3 is CASSQSDRVVYGYTF. The CDR3 nucleotides read TGTGCCAGCAGCCAATCGGACAGGGTCGTCTATGGCTACACCTTC.

This rearrangement joins TRBV30 to TRBJ1-1, with D perhaps matching TRBD1 (6 bases). Looked up from germline, CDR1 is GTSNPN and CDR2 is SVGIG (reference sequence). The ends were cut back, 3 bases at V and 4 bases at J, with 15 bases in the middle. This CDR3 spans 14 amino acids. The CDR3 DNA reads TGTGCCTGGAGCCCCGGGGGGGCGGGCACTGAAGCTTTCTTT. Its translation: CAWSPGGAGTEAFF.

This clone was seen only a few times. The chain recombines TRBV6-5 with TRBJ2-1; 7 positions agree with TRBD1. Germline-derived CDR1 and CDR2 are MNHEY and SVGAGI. With 0 bases clipped from V and 15 bases from J, the junction kept 8 bases outside the gene matches. This CDR3 comprises 13 residues. CDR3 in amino acids: CASSYSRGPPGFF. The CDR3 coding sequence is TGTGCCAGCAGTTACTCGAGGGGGCCTCCAGGGTTCTTC.